The 20 T cell receptor beta chains presented below share a single source sample, sequenced in a study of CD8 T cells in Susac syndrome (dated by TCRdb to about 2019). The protocol used for the library was the immunoSEQ multiplex PCR assay. RNA was extracted using the RNeasy kit, and roughly 0.5 to 1 microgram was reverse transcribed with random hexamers. TCRdb reworked the public reads: Q25 trimming with fastp, MiXCR clone assembly, productive beta chains retained. Merged by CDR3 protein, the rows form single entries marked with the most common genes and DNA. Counted in this sample were about 90,000 distinct CDR3 sequences; about 93% of them appeared once. Less than 0.35% of the sample is in the top ten clones. The sequenced sample consisted of CD8+ T cells from PBMCs. These receptor sequences come from a human donor in good health.

This chain links TRBV15 with TRBJ1-5; possible D gene TRBD1, 5 bases. Germline V gene sequence: CDR1 LNHNV, CDR2 YYDKDF (reference sequence). The CDR3 covers 15 residues. V lost 0 bases to trimming and J lost 5 bases, with 11 bases between them. The CDR3: CATSREGPWDQPQHF. The CDR3 DNA sequence: TGTGCCACCAGCAGAGAGGGGCCCTGGGATCAGCCCCAGCATTTT. Full variable domain (rest looked up from reference TRBV15 and TRBJ1-5): DAMVIQNPRYQVTQFGKPVTLSCSQTLNHNVMYWYQQKSSQAPKLLFHYYDKDFNNEADTPDNFQSRRPNTSFCFLDIRSPGLGDTAMYLCATSREGPWDQPQHFGDGTRLSIL.

This rearrangement joins TRBV4-1 to TRBJ2-3; the D is unclear. The CDR3 totals 13 residues. The ends were cut back, 1 base at V and 5 bases at J, with 7 bases in the middle. The germline V gene encodes CDR1 MGHRA and CDR2 YSYEKL. The CDR3 loop reads CASSQVLGDTQYF. The CDR3 DNA sequence: TGCGCCAGCAGCCAAGTTTTAGGAGATACGCAGTATTTT.

The rearrangement uses TRBV2 and TRBJ2-1; TRBD2 matches at 8 bases. Losses at the gene ends were 1 base for V and 10 bases for J; bases not matched to a gene: 3. The CDR3 is 13 residues long. Germline lookup yields CDR1 SNHLY and CDR2 FYNNEI. CDR3 amino acids: CASSEDKRGEQFF. CDR3 in DNA: TGTGCCAGCAGTGAAGATAAGCGGGGGGAGCAGTTCTTC.

J is TRBJ2-7 and V is TRBV21-1; TRBD2, the D gene given by the table, was not confirmed from the DNA. TRBV21-1 has pseudogene status. The CDR3 sequence is 16 residues long. The CDR3 here is CASSKGPEGCTYEQYF. CDR3 in DNA: TGTGCCAGCAGCAAAGGCCCAGAGGGCTGTACCTACGAGCAGTACTTC.

This clonotype was detected once. V gene TRBV27 combines with J gene TRBJ2-7; the match to TRBD1 covers 7 bases. J gave up 2 bases and V 8 bases, and 15 bases lay outside the gene matches. The length of the CDR3 is 16 residues. Germline assignment: CDR1 MNHEY and CDR2 SMNVEV (reference sequence). The CDR3 is CASVARNRGFPYEQYF. The CDR3 DNA reads TGTGCCAGCGTGGCGCGAAACAGGGGATTCCCCTACGAGCAGTACTTC.

This clonotype appeared a single time. V is TRBV7-9 and J is TRBJ2-2; 7 bases match TRBD2. Losses at the gene ends were 4 bases for V and 6 bases for J; bases not matched to a gene: 14. The CDR3 runs to 17 residues. Germline values: CDR1 SEHNR, CDR2 FQNEAQ (reference sequence). The CDR3 DNA is TGTGCCAGCAGCTCCACCTCGATGGCGGGGGACGCCGGGGAGCTGTTTTTT. Translating it yields CASSSTSMAGDAGELFF.

This clonotype occurred a few times. The CDR3 reads CASSLYPGRTDTQYF. The DNA of the CDR3 is TGTGCCAGCAGTTTATATCCGGGACGAACAGATACGCAGTATTTT. The V call is TRBV27, the J call TRBJ2-3, with D possibly called TRBD1 or TRBD2 (5 bases each). Germline CDR1 MNHEY, CDR2 SMNVEV (reference sequence). V gave up 1 base and J gave up 3 bases, with 11 bases separating them. This CDR3 has 15 amino acids.

This chain uses TRBV5-8 with TRBJ2-1; 8 bases align to TRBD2. The CDR3 sequence is 16 residues long. Germline-derived CDR1 and CDR2 are SGHTS and YDEGEE. The junction had 8 bases not matched to a gene; V was cut back by 0 bases and J by 6 bases. This chain's CDR3 is CASSLEITGGRNEQFF. For the CDR3, the DNA is TGTGCCAGCAGCTTGGAGATAACGGGGGGGCGCAATGAGCAGTTCTTC.

The V and J genes are TRBV6-5 and TRBJ2-2; D ambiguous. The germline V gene encodes CDR1 MNHEY and CDR2 SVGAGI. Trimming took 1 base from V and 5 from J, leaving 8 bases between them. This CDR3 comprises 14 residues. CDR3 nucleotides: TGTGCCAGCAGTTACTTACCGTTGACCGGGGAGCTGTTTTTT. Its protein is CASSYLPLTGELFF.

The CDR3 DNA reads TGCAGTGCTAGAGATAACAGGGGATACGAGCAGTACTTC. It encodes CSARDNRGYEQYF. V is TRBV20-1 and J is TRBJ2-7; 7 bases are shared with TRBD1. V shed 0 bases, J shed 4 bases, and the junction held 3 bases outside the gene matches. Germline CDR1 DFQATT, CDR2 SNEGSKA (reference sequence). This CDR3 comprises 13 residues.

The chain combines TRBV2 with TRBJ2-7; 8 bases map to TRBD1. CDR3 size: 15 residues. Looked up from germline, CDR1 is SNHLY and CDR2 is FYNNEI. Trimming took 3 bases from V and 3 from J; bases not matched to a gene: 7. The CDR3 loop reads CASSDPLDRGYEQYF. The CDR3 nucleotides are TGTGCCAGCAGTGATCCGCTCGACAGGGGCTACGAGCAGTACTTC.

This sequence joins TRBV6-5 and TRBJ1-6, with D possibly being TRBD1 (6 bases). The V and J ends lost 2 bases and 0 bases respectively, with 8 bases between them. The CDR3 runs 16 residues. Per germline, CDR1 MNHEY and CDR2 SVGAGI. The CDR3: CASSYEGVSYNSPLHF. In nucleotides, the CDR3 is TGTGCCAGCAGTTACGAGGGGGTCTCCTATAATTCACCCCTCCACTTT.

This clonotype was observed a single time. The chain carries TRBV7-2 and TRBJ2-7; 7 bases agree with TRBD1. The germline V gene encodes CDR1 SGHTA and CDR2 FQGNSA. The CDR3 consists of 14 residues. V trimming: 4 bases; J trimming: 5 bases; junction bases outside the gene matches: 8. CDR3 nucleotide sequence: TGTGCCAGCAGCTCCCGACAGGGAATCAACGAGCAGTACTTC. This gives the protein CASSSRQGINEQYF.

This clonotype came up once. The chain employs TRBV7-9 and TRBJ1-1, with D unresolved. The CDR3 is 14 residues long. The germline gives CDR1 SEHNR, CDR2 FQNEAQ (reference sequence). V was shortened by 3 bases and J by 4 bases, with 12 bases between the two germline ends. This CDR3 reads CASSFGPGSTEAFF. Written as DNA, the CDR3 is TGTGCCAGCAGCTTCGGTCCGGGGAGCACTGAAGCTTTCTTT.

As concerns this clonotype: At one boundary the junction diverges from the germline segment, which might be a read error. The rearrangement joins TRBV3-1 to TRBJ2-1; the D gene is possibly TRBD1 (6 bases). The length of the CDR3 is 13 residues. Germline loops: CDR1 LGHDT, CDR2 YNNKEL (reference sequence). The CDR3 bases are TGTGCCAGCAGCCAGCCTCAGGGGAATGAACAGTTCTTC. Translating it yields CASSQPQGNEQFF.

The gene calls are TRBV6-5 and TRBJ2-1, with 7 bases lining up with TRBD1. CDR1 is MNHEY, CDR2 SVGAGI, per germline. CDR3 size: 12 residues. V trimming: 7 bases; J trimming: 10 bases; junction bases outside the gene matches: 7. In DNA, the CDR3 is TGTGCCAGCATCGAGGGGGCGGAAGAGCAGTTCTTC. Protein product: CASIEGAEEQFF.

On this clonotype: One end of the junction does not line up with germline, which may come from a read error. The chain joins TRBV15 to TRBJ2-5; D uncertain. From germline, CDR1 is LNHNV and CDR2 YYDKDF (reference sequence). The CDR3 spans 15 residues. The CDR3 DNA reads as TGCGCCACCAGCAGATACGGCATAAAGGCGAAGACCCAGTACTTC. This translates into CATSRYGIKAKTQYF.

The genes are TRBV29-1 and TRBJ2-7, with D possibly being TRBD2 (6 bases). Germline V lookup: CDR1 SQVTM, CDR2 ANQGSEA. V lost 7 bases and J 5 bases, leaving 18 bases between the germline ends. This CDR3 has 13 residues. In DNA, the CDR3 is TGCAGCGCCCGTAACGGAGGGGTGGACGAGCAGTACTTC. Its protein product is CSARNGGVDEQYF.

This chain links TRBV11-2 with TRBJ1-4; D is ambiguous. The V end lost 4 bases, the J end lost 0 bases, and 9 bases lay between the germline ends. The CDR3 is 15 residues long. Germline loops: CDR1 SGHAT, CDR2 FQNNGV. Here the CDR3 reads CASSWTGATNEKLFF. In DNA form, the CDR3 reads TGTGCCAGCAGCTGGACGGGTGCAACTAATGAAAAACTGTTTTTT.

The genes are TRBV6-6 and TRBJ2-3; tentative D call: TRBD1 (5 bases). Germline V gives CDR1 MNHNY, CDR2 SVGAGI (reference sequence). The ends were cut back, 0 bases at V and 1 base at J, with 11 bases in the middle. This CDR3 is 16 amino acids long. The CDR3 loop is CASSYSQGVGTDTQYF. CDR3 bases: TGTGCCAGCAGTTACTCGCAGGGCGTAGGCACAGATACGCAGTATTTT.